Shown below are 6 T cell receptor beta chains from a single sample sequenced in a study of CD8+CD57+ T cells in acquired aplastic anemia. Genomic DNA constituted the template upon which TCR beta VDJ and CDR3 profiling was performed. TCRdb ran MiXCR on the reads and lists one entry per CDR3 protein. The table includes around 170,000 distinct CDR3 sequences, just over 45% detected once. Sample: sorted CD4+, CD8+, or CD8+CD57+ T cells (not recorded which) from PBMCs. The receptors here all came from a human donor in good health.

V gene TRBV10-3 combines with J gene TRBJ1-5; D not certain. Germline V gene data show CDR1 as ENHRY and CDR2 as SYGVKD. V shed 8 bases and J shed 0 bases, with 8 bases lying between them. This CDR3 contains 13 residues. The DNA for the CDR3 is TGTGCCATCGCGCGGGATAGCAATCAGCCCCAGCATTTT. It codes for CAIARDSNQPQHF.

V is TRBV29-1 and J is TRBJ1-2; 9 bases fit TRBD1. Unmatched junction bases numbered 11, after V lost 6 bases and J lost 6 bases. The CDR3 runs 14 residues. In germline, CDR1 is SQVTM, CDR2 ANQGSEA. The CDR3 region has the DNA TGCAGCGTGGATCACAGGGGGCGCAGAAATGGCTACACCTTC. Translating it yields CSVDHRGRRNGYTF.

This clonotype has only a few counts. The chain is built from TRBV11-1 and TRBJ1-5; D remains unclear. CDR1 and CDR2 (germline): SGHAT, FQDESV (reference sequence). Trimming removed 1 base from V and 1 base from J, with 14 bases in between. The CDR3 consists of 17 residues. CDR3 bases: TGTGCCAGCAGCTTAGTAATGAGGGATCTGAGCAATCAGCCCCAGCATTTT. Translated: CASSLVMRDLSNQPQHF.

The sample holds many counts of this clonotype. The chain joins TRBV24-1 to TRBJ1-5, with D unclear. V was cut by 4 bases and J by 0 bases, with 6 bases left in between. CDR3 length: 14 amino acids. CDR1 is KGHDR and CDR2 is SFDVKD in the germline V gene. The CDR3 region is CATSELGSNQPQHF. The DNA of the CDR3 is TGTGCCACCAGTGAGCTGGGTAGCAATCAGCCCCAGCATTTT.

In the case of this clonotype: This clone may be a read error of a much larger clone one base away. The chain recombines TRBV6-1 with TRBJ2-3; 10 bases are a match to TRBD1. V gave up 6 bases and J gave up 3 bases; unmatched junction bases: 3. CDR1 and CDR2 (germline): MNHNS, SASEGT. This CDR3 region has 14 residues. The chain's CDR3 is CASSGTGETDTQYF. In DNA form, the CDR3 reads TGTGCCAGCAGCGGGACAGGGGAGACAGATACGCAGTATTTT.

The gene calls are TRBV19 and TRBJ2-5, with D hard to call. The V end was cut by 9 bases, the J end by 4 bases, with 15 bases between. CDR3 length: 13 residues. Germline V gene lookup returns CDR1 LNHDA and CDR2 SQIVND (reference sequence). CDR3 loop: CASSVVPIETQYF. DNA for the CDR3: TGTGCCAGCAGCGTAGTCCCGATAGAGACCCAGTACTTC. Full variable domain (outside the CDR3, taken from reference TRBV19 and TRBJ2-5): DGGITQSPKYLFRKEGQNVTLSCEQNLNHDAMYWYRQDPGQGLRLIYYSQIVNDFQKGDIAEGYSVSREKKESFPLTVTSAQKNPTAFYLCASSVVPIETQYFGPGTRLLVL.